Presented here are 4 T cell receptor beta chains from one specimen sequenced in a study of control samples from healthy donors and cancer patients. Assay used: immunoSEQ multiplex PCR; TCRdb lists only in-frame clones, some missing. Of 150,000 to 200,000 clones in the sample, about 87% were seen once. Source material: blood. The receptors originated from a man aged 25 to 45 in good health.

This clone has a single count. The rearrangement joins TRBV5-4 to TRBJ2-1, with D perhaps TRBD1 (5 bases). The CDR3 extends over 15 amino acids. CDR1 SGHNT and CDR2 YYREEE come from the germline V gene (reference sequence). The V end lost 4 bases, the J end lost 10 bases, and 21 bases lay between the germline ends. The CDR3 region is CASSPDSLGATEQFF. CDR3 nucleotides: TGTGCCAGCAGCCCCGACTCCCTTGGGGCGACGGAGCAGTTCTTC.

CDR3 sequence (DNA): TGTGCCAGCAGTACCCGAGGCCTGGCCTACAATGAGCAGTTCTTC. Its protein product is CASSTRGLAYNEQFF. The rearrangement links TRBV5-6 to TRBJ2-1; D gene uncertain. The germline V and J ends were trimmed by 5 bases and 2 bases, with 14 bases remaining between them. This CDR3 comprises 15 residues. Germline values: CDR1 SGHDT, CDR2 YYEEEE.

The gene calls are TRBV7-8 and TRBJ1-1, with 8 positions matching TRBD1. The CDR3 is 12 amino acids. Germline V lookup: CDR1 SGHVS, CDR2 FQNEAQ. The J segment lost 12 bases and the V segment lost 5 bases, leaving 8 bases of the junction unmatched. In DNA, the CDR3 is TGTGCCAGCAGCCTTGACAGGGGCCCTACTTTCTTT. Translation: CASSLDRGPTFF. Full variable domain (remainder filled in from reference TRBV7-8 and TRBJ1-1): GAGVSQSPRYKVAKRGQDVALRCDPISGHVSLFWYQQALGQGPEFLTYFQNEAQLDKSGLPSDRFFAERPEGSVSTLKIQRTQQEDSAVYLCASSLDRGPTFFGQGTRLTVV.

This chain joins TRBV27 and TRBJ1-1, with 8 positions matching TRBD1. This CDR3 has 14 amino acids. The V segment lost 6 bases and the J segment 6 bases; nucleotides outside the gene matches: 9. CDR1 MNHEY and CDR2 SMNVEV come from the germline V gene (reference sequence). This chain's CDR3 is CASSLRQGASEAFF. CDR3 DNA: TGTGCCAGCAGCCTCCGGCAGGGGGCATCTGAAGCTTTCTTT.